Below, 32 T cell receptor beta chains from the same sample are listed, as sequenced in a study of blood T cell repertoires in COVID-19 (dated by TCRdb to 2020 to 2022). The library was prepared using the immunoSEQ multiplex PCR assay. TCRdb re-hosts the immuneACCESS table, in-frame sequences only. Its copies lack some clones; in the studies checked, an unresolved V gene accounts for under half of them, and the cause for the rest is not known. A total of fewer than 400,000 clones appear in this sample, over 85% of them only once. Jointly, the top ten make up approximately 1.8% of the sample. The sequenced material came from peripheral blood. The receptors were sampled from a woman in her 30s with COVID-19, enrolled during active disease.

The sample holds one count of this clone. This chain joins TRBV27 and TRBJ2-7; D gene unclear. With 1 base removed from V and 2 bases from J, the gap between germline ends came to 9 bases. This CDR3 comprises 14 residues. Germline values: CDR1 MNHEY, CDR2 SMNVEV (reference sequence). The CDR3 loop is CASSLYYGTYEQYV. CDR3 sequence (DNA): TGTGCCAGCAGTTTATATTACGGTACCTACGAGCAGTACGTC.

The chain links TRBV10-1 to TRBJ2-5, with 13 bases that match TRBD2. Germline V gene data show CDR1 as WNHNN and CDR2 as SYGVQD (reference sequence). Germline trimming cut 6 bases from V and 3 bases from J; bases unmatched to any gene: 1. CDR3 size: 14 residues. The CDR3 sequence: CASRLAGGKETQYF. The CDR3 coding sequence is TGCGCCAGCAGACTAGCGGGGGGGAAAGAGACCCAGTACTTC.

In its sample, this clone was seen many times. CDR3 in amino acids: CASSLGTRHNSPLHF. CDR3 nucleotides: TGCGCCAGCAGCCTAGGGACAAGACATAATTCACCCCTCCACTTT. The chain combines TRBV4-1 with TRBJ1-6, with D possibly TRBD1 on 6 matching bases. V was shortened by 4 bases and J by 5 bases, with 12 bases between the two germline ends. The CDR3 sequence is 15 residues long. Germline V gene sequence: CDR1 MGHRA, CDR2 YSYEKL.

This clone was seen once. The CDR3 nucleotides are TGCGCCAGTCACAGGGGAAGGAACACTGAAGCTTTCTTT. Encoded protein: CASHRGRNTEAFF. J is TRBJ1-1 and V is TRBV10-1; 7 bases fit TRBD1. Trimming at V came to 9 bases and at J to 1 base, leaving 5 bases not matched to a gene. This CDR3 region has 13 residues. From germline, CDR1 is WNHNN and CDR2 SYGVQD (reference sequence).

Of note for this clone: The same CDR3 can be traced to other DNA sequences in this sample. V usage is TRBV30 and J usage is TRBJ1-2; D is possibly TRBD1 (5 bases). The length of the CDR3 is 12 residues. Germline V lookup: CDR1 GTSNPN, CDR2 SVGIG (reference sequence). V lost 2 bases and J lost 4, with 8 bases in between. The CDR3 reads CAWSSGGYGYTF. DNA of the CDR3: TGTGCCTGGAGTTCGGGGGGCTATGGCTACACCTTC.

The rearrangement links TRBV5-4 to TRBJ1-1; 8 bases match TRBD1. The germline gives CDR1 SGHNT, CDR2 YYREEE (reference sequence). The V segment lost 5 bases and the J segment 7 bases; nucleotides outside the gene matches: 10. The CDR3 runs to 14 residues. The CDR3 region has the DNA TGTGCCAGCAGACCACACCACAGGGGGGGTGAAGCTTTCTTT. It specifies CASRPHHRGGEAFF.

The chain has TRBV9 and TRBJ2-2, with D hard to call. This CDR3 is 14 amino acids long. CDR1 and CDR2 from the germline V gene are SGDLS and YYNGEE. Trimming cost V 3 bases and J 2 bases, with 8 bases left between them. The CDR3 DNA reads TGTGCCAGCAGCGCCCCCAGTAACACCGGGGAGCTGTTTTTT. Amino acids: CASSAPSNTGELFF.

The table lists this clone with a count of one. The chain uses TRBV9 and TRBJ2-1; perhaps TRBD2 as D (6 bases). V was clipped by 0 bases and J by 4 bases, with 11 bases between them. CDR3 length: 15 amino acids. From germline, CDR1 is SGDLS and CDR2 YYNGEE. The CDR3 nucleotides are TGTGCCAGCAGCGTAGGGGCGGGGCTTTACAATGAGCAGTTCTTC. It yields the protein CASSVGAGLYNEQFF.

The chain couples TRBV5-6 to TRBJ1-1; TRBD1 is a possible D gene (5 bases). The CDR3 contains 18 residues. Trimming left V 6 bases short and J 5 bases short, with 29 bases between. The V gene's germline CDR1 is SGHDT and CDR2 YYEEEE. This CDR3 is CASTLGGVDPPVGTEAFF. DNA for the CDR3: TGTGCCAGCACCCTGGGGGGAGTGGACCCACCAGTTGGAACTGAAGCTTTCTTT.

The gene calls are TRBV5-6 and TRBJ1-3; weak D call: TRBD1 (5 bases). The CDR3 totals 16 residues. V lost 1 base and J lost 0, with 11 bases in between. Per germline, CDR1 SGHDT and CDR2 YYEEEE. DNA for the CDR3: TGTGCCAGCAGCTTGACAGGCGTCAGCTCTGGAAACACCATATATTTT. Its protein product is CASSLTGVSSGNTIYF.

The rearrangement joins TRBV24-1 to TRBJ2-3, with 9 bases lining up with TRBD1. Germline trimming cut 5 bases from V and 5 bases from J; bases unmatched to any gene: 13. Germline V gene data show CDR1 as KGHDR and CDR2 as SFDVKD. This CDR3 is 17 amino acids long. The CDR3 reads CATSGQITGGRRDTQYF. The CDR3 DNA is TGTGCCACCAGTGGTCAAATCACAGGGGGCCGTAGAGATACGCAGTATTTT.

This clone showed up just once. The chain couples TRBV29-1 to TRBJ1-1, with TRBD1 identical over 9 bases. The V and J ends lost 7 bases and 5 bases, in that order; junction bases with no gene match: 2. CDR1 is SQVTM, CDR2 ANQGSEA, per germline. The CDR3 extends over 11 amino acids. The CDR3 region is CSATGGTEAFF. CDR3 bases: TGCAGCGCGACAGGGGGGACTGAAGCTTTCTTT.

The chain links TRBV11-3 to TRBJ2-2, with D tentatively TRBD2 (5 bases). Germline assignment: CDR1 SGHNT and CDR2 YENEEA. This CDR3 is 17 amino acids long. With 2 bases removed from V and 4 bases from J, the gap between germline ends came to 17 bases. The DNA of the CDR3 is TGTGCCAGCAGCTTAAGTATAACGGGGTGGATCACCGGGGAGCTGTTTTTT. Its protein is CASSLSITGWITGELFF.

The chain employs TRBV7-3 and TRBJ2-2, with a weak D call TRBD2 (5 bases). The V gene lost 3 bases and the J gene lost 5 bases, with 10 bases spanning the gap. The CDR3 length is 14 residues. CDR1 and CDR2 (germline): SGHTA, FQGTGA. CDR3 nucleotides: TGTGCCAGCAGCTTCGGCCCGGGGACCGGGGAGCTGTTTTTT. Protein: CASSFGPGTGELFF.

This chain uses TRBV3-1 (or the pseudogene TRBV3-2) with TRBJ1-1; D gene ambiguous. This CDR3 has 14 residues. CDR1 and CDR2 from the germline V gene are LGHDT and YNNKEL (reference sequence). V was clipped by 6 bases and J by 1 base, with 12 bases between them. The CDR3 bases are TGTGCCAGCAGTCCCAGACACCAGAACACTGAAGCTTTCTTT. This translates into CASSPRHQNTEAFF.

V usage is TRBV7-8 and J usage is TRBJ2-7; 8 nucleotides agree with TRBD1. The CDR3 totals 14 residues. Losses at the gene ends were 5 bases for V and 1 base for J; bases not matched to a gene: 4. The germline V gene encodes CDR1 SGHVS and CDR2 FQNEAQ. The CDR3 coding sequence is TGTGCCAGCAGCCCATACAGGGGGTCCTACGAGCAGTACTTC. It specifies CASSPYRGSYEQYF.

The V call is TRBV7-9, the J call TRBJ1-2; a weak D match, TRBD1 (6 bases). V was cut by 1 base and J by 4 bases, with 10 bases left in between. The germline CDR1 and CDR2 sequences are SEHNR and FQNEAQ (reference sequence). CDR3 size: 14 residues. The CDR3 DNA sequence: TGTGCCAGCAGCTTAGTCGGACAGCGCTATGGCTACACCTTC. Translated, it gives CASSLVGQRYGYTF.

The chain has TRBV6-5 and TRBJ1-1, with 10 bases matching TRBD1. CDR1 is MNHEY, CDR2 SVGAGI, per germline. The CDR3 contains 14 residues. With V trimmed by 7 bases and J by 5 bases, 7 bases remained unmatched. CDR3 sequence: CASNSDRGLTEAFF. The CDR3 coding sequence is TGTGCCAGCAACTCGGACAGGGGGTTGACTGAAGCTTTCTTT.

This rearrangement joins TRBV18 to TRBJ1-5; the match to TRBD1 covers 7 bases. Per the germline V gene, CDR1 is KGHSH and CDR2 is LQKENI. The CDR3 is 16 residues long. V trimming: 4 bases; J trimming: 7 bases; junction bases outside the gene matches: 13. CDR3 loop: CASSQTGTEIGQPQHF. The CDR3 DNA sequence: TGTGCCAGCTCACAGACCGGGACAGAAATCGGCCAGCCCCAGCATTTT.

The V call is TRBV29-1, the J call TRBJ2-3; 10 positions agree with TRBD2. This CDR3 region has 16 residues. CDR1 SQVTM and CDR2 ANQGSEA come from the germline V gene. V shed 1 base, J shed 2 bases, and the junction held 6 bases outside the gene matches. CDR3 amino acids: CSVEGASGGLTDTQYF. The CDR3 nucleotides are TGCAGCGTTGAAGGGGCTAGCGGGGGCCTCACAGATACGCAGTATTTT.

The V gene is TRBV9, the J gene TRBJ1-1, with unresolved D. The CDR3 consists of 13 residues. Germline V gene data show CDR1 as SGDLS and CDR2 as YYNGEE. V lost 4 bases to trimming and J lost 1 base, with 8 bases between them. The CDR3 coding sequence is TGTGCCAGCAGCCCCCGACAGAACACTGAAGCTTTCTTT. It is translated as CASSPRQNTEAFF.

The CDR3 loop reads CASSTASFEEYF. In nucleotides, the CDR3 is TGTGCCAGCAGTACCGCCTCCTTCGAGGAGTACTTC. This chain connects TRBV6-2 or TRBV6-3 to TRBJ2-4; D unresolved. The CDR3 covers 12 residues. The V and J ends lost 5 bases and 14 bases respectively, with 16 bases between them. Germline V gene lookup returns CDR1 MNHEY and CDR2 SVGEGT.

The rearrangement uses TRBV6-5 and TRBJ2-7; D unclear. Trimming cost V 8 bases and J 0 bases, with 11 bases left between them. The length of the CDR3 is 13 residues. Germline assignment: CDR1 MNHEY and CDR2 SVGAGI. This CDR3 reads CASPATNSYEQYV. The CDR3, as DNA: TGTGCCAGCCCCGCGACAAACTCCTACGAGCAGTACGTC.

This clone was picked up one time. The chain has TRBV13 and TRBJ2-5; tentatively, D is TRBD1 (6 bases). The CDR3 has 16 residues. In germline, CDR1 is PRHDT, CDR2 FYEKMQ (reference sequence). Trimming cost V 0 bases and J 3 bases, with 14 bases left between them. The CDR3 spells CASSLGFRGGEETQYF. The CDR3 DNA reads TGTGCCAGCAGCTTAGGCTTCAGGGGTGGAGAAGAGACCCAGTACTTC.

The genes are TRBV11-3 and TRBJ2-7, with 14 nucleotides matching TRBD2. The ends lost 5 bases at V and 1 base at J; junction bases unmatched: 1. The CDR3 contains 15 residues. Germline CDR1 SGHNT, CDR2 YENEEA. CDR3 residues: CASSRTSGGSYEQYF. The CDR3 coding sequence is TGTGCCAGCAGCCGGACTAGCGGGGGGTCCTACGAGCAGTACTTC.

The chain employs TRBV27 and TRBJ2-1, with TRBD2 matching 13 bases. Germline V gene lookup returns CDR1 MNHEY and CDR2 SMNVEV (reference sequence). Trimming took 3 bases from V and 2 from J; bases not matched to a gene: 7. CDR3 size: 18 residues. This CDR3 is CASSFTTSGGLAYNEQFF. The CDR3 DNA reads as TGTGCCAGCAGTTTTACGACTAGCGGGGGGCTAGCCTACAATGAGCAGTTCTTC.

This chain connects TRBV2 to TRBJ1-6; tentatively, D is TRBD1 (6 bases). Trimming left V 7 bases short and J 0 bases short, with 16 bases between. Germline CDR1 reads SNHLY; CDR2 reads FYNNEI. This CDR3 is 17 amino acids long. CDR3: CASKSGTLSSYNSPLHF. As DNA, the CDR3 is TGTGCCAGCAAATCCGGGACACTGAGCTCCTATAATTCACCCCTCCACTTT.

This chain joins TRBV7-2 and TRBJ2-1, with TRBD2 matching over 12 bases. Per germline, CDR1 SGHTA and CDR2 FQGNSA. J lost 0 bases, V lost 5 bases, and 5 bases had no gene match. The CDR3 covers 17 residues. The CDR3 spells CASSQRTSGDSYNEQFF. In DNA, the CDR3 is TGTGCCAGCAGCCAGCGGACTAGCGGGGACTCCTACAATGAGCAGTTCTTC.

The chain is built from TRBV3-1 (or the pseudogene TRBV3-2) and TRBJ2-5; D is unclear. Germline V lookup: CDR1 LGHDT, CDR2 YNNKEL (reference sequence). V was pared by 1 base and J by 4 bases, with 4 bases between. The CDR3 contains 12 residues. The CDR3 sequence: CASSQGGETQYF. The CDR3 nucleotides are TGTGCCAGCAGCCAAGGCGGAGAGACCCAGTACTTC.

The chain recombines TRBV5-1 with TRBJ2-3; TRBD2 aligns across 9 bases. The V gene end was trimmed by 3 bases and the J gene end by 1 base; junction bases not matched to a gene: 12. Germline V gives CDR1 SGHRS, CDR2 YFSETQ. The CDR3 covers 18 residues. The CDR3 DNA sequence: TGCGCCAGCAGCTCCTCCAGGCCTAGACTAGCGGGCACAGATACGCAGTATTTT. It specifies CASSSSRPRLAGTDTQYF.

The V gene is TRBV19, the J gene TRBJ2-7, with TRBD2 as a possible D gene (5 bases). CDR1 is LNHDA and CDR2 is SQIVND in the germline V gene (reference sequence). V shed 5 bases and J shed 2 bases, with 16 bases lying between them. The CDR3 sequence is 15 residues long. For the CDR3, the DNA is TGTGCCAGTAGTCCAACCCCGTTGGAGGCCTACGAGCAGTACTTC. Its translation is CASSPTPLEAYEQYF.

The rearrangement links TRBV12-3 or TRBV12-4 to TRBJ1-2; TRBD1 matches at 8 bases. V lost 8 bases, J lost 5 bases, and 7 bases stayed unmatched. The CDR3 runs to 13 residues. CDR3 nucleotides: TGTGCCAGCCACAAGGACAGGGAGTATGGCTACACCTTC. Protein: CASHKDREYGYTF.